Shown below are 3 T cell receptor beta chains from a single sample sequenced in a study of CD8+CD57+ T cells in acquired aplastic anemia. Genomic DNA served as template for TCR beta VDJ and CDR3 profiling. TCRdb recomputed calls from the reads with MiXCR, one row per CDR3 protein. The sample holds a few hundred thousand distinct CDR3 sequences, approximately 35% seen once. Sequenced input: sorted CD4+, CD8+, or CD8+CD57+ T cells (not recorded which) from PBMCs. The receptors come from a human donor in good health, serving as a control.

This clonotype was recorded at least ten times. The rearrangement joins TRBV20-1 to TRBJ1-2, with D hard to call. V was shortened by 4 bases and J by 5 bases, with 14 bases between the two germline ends. The CDR3 is made up of 13 amino acids. The germline CDR1 and CDR2 sequences are DFQATT and SNEGSKA (reference sequence). The CDR3 coding sequence is TGCAGTGCTATCACTTTGGCCCGATATGGCTACACCTTC. Protein sequence: CSAITLARYGYTF.

This clonotype showed up many times. J is TRBJ1-2 and V is TRBV11-1, with 8 bases matching TRBD1. Trimming cost V 5 bases and J 1 base; bases outside gene matches: 6. CDR3 length: 15 residues. Germline loops: CDR1 SGHAT, CDR2 FQDESV (reference sequence). CDR3 residues: CASSRGTGRNYGYTF. CDR3 DNA sequence: TGTGCCAGCAGCAGGGGGACAGGTCGTAACTATGGCTACACCTTC.

This clonotype came up many times. This sequence joins TRBV11-1 and TRBJ2-3; 7 bases fit TRBD1. Germline V lookup: CDR1 SGHAT, CDR2 FQDESV (reference sequence). J gave up 1 base and V 1 base, and 5 bases lay outside the gene matches. The CDR3 has 16 residues. The DNA for the CDR3 is TGTGCCAGCAGCTTAGGAGGGGGCGGTGGCACAGATACGCAGTATTTT. Protein product: CASSLGGGGGTDTQYF.